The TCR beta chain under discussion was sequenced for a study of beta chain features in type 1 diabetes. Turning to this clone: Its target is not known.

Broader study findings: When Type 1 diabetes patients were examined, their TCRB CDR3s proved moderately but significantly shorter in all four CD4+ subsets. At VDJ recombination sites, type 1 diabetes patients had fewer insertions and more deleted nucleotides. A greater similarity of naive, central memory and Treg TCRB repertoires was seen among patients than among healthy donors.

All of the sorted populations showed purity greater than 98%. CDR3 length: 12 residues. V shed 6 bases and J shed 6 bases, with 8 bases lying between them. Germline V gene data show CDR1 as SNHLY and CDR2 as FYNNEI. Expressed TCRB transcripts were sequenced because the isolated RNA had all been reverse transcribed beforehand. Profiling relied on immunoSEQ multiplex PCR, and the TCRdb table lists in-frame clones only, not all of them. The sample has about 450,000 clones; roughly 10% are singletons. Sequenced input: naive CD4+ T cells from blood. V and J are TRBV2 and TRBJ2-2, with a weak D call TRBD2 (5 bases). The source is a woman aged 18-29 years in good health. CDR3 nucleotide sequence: TGTGCCAGCAGCGGGGATCCCGGGGAGCTGTTTTTT. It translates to CASSGDPGELFF.